The 21 T cell receptor beta chains presented below share a single source sample, sequenced in a study of blood T cell repertoires in COVID-19. TCRdb keeps only in-frame clones here, not all; method: immunoSEQ multiplex PCR. The sample has 200,000 to 250,000 clones, 75% to 85% seen once. The sample was peripheral blood. The receptors derive from a woman aged 45-59 years with acute or convalescent COVID-19.

The chain couples TRBV28 to TRBJ1-6, with D hard to call. V lost 6 bases to trimming and J lost 0 bases, with 18 bases between them. Germline V gene lookup returns CDR1 MDHEN and CDR2 SYDVKM. The CDR3 runs to 18 residues. The chain's CDR3 is CASSPGVGLGSYNSPLHF. The CDR3 region has the DNA TGTGCCAGCAGCCCCGGGGTAGGGCTTGGCTCCTATAATTCACCCCTCCACTTT.

V is TRBV10-2 and J is TRBJ1-1; D perhaps matches TRBD1 (5 bases). Trimming removed 4 bases from V and 5 bases from J, with 20 bases in between. The CDR3 totals 16 residues. Germline-derived CDR1 and CDR2 are WSHSY and SAAADI. The CDR3 here is CASSAWGASYVTEAFF. The CDR3 bases are TGCGCCAGCAGTGCCTGGGGCGCGAGTTATGTGACTGAAGCTTTCTTT.

The rearrangement joins TRBV28 to TRBJ2-5, with 11 bases matching TRBD2. The CDR3 runs 18 residues. From germline, CDR1 is MDHEN and CDR2 SYDVKM. With 5 bases clipped from V and 0 bases from J, the junction kept 11 bases outside the gene matches. The CDR3 DNA is TGTGCCAGCAGTCCCACCGGACTAGCGGGCCCGTACCAAGAGACCCAGTACTTC. Protein sequence: CASSPTGLAGPYQETQYF.

Only a few counts were recorded for this clone. V is TRBV28 and J is TRBJ2-7, with D possibly matching TRBD2 (7 bases). This CDR3 is built from 15 residues. Germline CDR1 reads MDHEN; CDR2 reads SYDVKM. V lost 3 bases and J 3 bases, leaving 15 bases between the germline ends. CDR3 in amino acids: CASSFSGGPGYEQYF. CDR3 in DNA: TGTGCCAGCAGTTTCTCCGGGGGGCCAGGCTACGAGCAGTACTTC.

The V call is TRBV12-3 or TRBV12-4, the J call TRBJ2-7; D possibly corresponds to TRBD2 (5 bases). The length of the CDR3 is 12 residues. V lost 6 bases to trimming and J lost 5 bases, with 11 bases between them. In nucleotides, the CDR3 is TGTGCCAGCAGATCTCGGGAACACGAGCAGTACTTC. Its protein is CASRSREHEQYF.

This clone is a singleton in its sample. The chain joins TRBV9 to TRBJ2-1, with 8 nucleotides matching TRBD2. This CDR3 contains 16 residues. Per the germline V gene, CDR1 is SGDLS and CDR2 is YYNGEE. With V trimmed by 2 bases and J by 0 bases, 4 bases remained unmatched. The CDR3 region has the DNA TGTGCCAGCAGCGTTAGCGGGATAAGCTCCTACAATGAGCAGTTCTTC. Translated: CASSVSGISSYNEQFF.

The genes are TRBV7-2 and TRBJ1-1; 8 nucleotides agree with TRBD1. This CDR3 spans 16 amino acids. J was trimmed by 3 bases and V by 5 bases; bases with no gene match: 11. Germline loops: CDR1 SGHTA, CDR2 FQGNSA. In DNA, the CDR3 is TGTGCCAGCAGCCAACGCCCCCAGGGGGCGGACACTGAAGCTTTCTTT. It is translated as CASSQRPQGADTEAFF.

The chain is built from TRBV11-2 and TRBJ1-1; D is unresolved. Germline-derived CDR1 and CDR2 are SGHAT and FQNNGV. The CDR3 extends over 13 amino acids. The V end was cut by 2 bases, the J end by 5 bases, with 9 bases between. This CDR3 is CASSLISKTEAFF. In DNA form, the CDR3 reads TGTGCCAGCAGCTTAATCAGTAAGACTGAAGCTTTCTTT.

This rearrangement joins TRBV7-2 to TRBJ2-3; tentative D call: TRBD2 (6 bases). The CDR3 spans 14 residues. Germline assignment: CDR1 SGHTA and CDR2 FQGNSA. The germline V and J ends were trimmed by 4 bases and 0 bases, with 8 bases remaining between them. CDR3 sequence: CASSWGTSTDTQYF. CDR3 nucleotides: TGTGCCAGCAGCTGGGGGACTAGCACAGATACGCAGTATTTT. The full variable domain, its missing parts supplied by reference TRBV7-2 and TRBJ2-3, is GAGVSQSPSNKVTEKGKDVELRCDPISGHTALYWYRQSLGQGLEFLIYFQGNSAPDKSGLPSDRFSAERTGGSVSTLTIQRTQQEDSAVYLCASSWGTSTDTQYFGPGTRLTVL.

The chain has TRBV5-5 and TRBJ2-5; maybe TRBD1 (5 bases). This CDR3 is built from 13 residues. Trimming removed 0 bases at V and 3 bases at J, with 6 bases between. Germline V gene data show CDR1 as SGHKS and CDR2 as YYEKEE (reference sequence). The CDR3 sequence: CASSLVGEETQYF. The CDR3 nucleotides read TGTGCCAGCAGCTTGGTAGGGGAAGAGACCCAGTACTTC.

The genes are TRBV19 and TRBJ1-3, with no clear D. The CDR3 has 15 amino acids. The V gene lost 7 bases and the J gene lost 2 bases, with 15 bases spanning the gap. Per the germline V gene, CDR1 is LNHDA and CDR2 is SQIVND (reference sequence). The CDR3 DNA sequence: TGTGCCAGTATGCCCCAAGCTACCCCTGGAAACACCATATATTTT. It codes for CASMPQATPGNTIYF.

This chain links TRBV7-8 with TRBJ1-2; no clear D gene. V dropped 4 bases and J dropped 3 bases, with 15 bases sitting between them. CDR3 length: 15 amino acids. The germline V gene encodes CDR1 SGHVS and CDR2 FQNEAQ. The CDR3 loop reads CASSSLGPADYGYTF. Here the CDR3 DNA reads TGTGCCAGCAGCTCCCTAGGTCCTGCGGACTATGGCTACACCTTC.

This clone appeared a few times. The chain joins TRBV7-2 to TRBJ2-7; 7 nucleotides align to TRBD2. The CDR3 loop spans 14 amino acids. Germline values: CDR1 SGHTA, CDR2 FQGNSA. Unmatched junction bases numbered 5, after V lost 2 bases and J lost 4 bases. CDR3 coding DNA: TGTGCCAGCAGCTTATCGGGAGGCTGGTACGAGCAGTACTTC. It is translated as CASSLSGGWYEQYF.

The chain has TRBV9 and TRBJ1-4, with D hard to call. This CDR3 spans 14 amino acids. Germline assignment: CDR1 SGDLS and CDR2 YYNGEE. Deletions cut 0 bases from V and 4 bases from J, with 7 bases between. CDR3 sequence: CASSVGGGNEKLFF. The CDR3, as DNA: TGTGCCAGCAGCGTAGGGGGAGGTAATGAAAAACTGTTTTTT.

The CDR3 DNA reads TGTGCCAGCAGTCCGTCAGGGGAAGGGAACACTGAAGCTTTCTTT. Encoded protein: CASSPSGEGNTEAFF. This chain joins TRBV28 and TRBJ1-1; TRBD1 might be the D (6 bases). CDR3 length equals 15 residues. Trimming shortened V by 5 bases and J by 1 base, and 14 bases separated the two germline ends. The germline gives CDR1 MDHEN, CDR2 SYDVKM.

The chain couples TRBV4-1 to TRBJ2-7; 10 positions agree with TRBD1. V lost 4 bases and J lost 2; bases outside the gene matches: 5. There are 15 residues in the CDR3. The germline CDR1 and CDR2 sequences are MGHRA and YSYEKL. The chain's CDR3 is CASSPLDRGPYEQYF. The DNA of the CDR3 is TGCGCCAGCAGCCCCCTTGACAGGGGGCCCTACGAGCAGTACTTC.

The rearrangement uses TRBV4-2 and TRBJ1-5; perhaps TRBD1 as D (5 bases). The germline gives CDR1 LGHNA, CDR2 YNFKEQ. The CDR3 totals 16 residues. The V and J ends lost 2 bases and 2 bases respectively, with 13 bases between them. The CDR3 DNA is TGTGCCAGCAGCCAATCGGTACAGGTGGGCAATCAGCCCCAGCATTTT. It encodes CASSQSVQVGNQPQHF.

This clone rates as medium-sized (0.01 to 0.1%). This sample includes further DNA sequences coding for the same CDR3. This chain joins TRBV10-1 and TRBJ2-7, with D maybe TRBD2 (5 bases). Germline V CDR1 and CDR2: WNHNN, SYGVQD (reference sequence). V shed 0 bases and J shed 4 bases, with 7 bases lying between them. This CDR3 has 13 amino acids. The CDR3 reads CASSESGSYEQYF. In DNA, the CDR3 is TGCGCCAGCAGTGAGTCAGGGAGTTACGAGCAGTACTTC.

The gene calls are TRBV12-3 or TRBV12-4 and TRBJ2-7; the D gene is possibly TRBD2 (6 bases). This CDR3 spans 12 amino acids. Trimming shortened V by 2 bases and J by 5 bases, and 7 bases separated the two germline ends. The DNA for the CDR3 is TGTGCCAGCAGTTTAAGGGAGGACGAGCAGTACTTC. This encodes CASSLREDEQYF.

J is TRBJ1-6 and V is TRBV28; D uncertain. CDR1 is MDHEN, CDR2 SYDVKM, per germline. V lost 4 bases and J 8 bases, leaving 15 bases between the germline ends. CDR3 length: 15 amino acids. CDR3 sequence: CASSSPTGLDSPLHF. DNA for the CDR3: TGTGCCAGCAGTTCCCCCACGGGATTGGATTCACCCCTCCACTTT.

The DNA for the CDR3 is TGTGCCACCAGGGGGACAGTCCAAGAGACCCAGTACTTC. It is translated as CATRGTVQETQYF. The chain has TRBV24-1 and TRBJ2-5, with 7 positions matching TRBD1. The trim removed 7 bases at V and 1 base at J, leaving 2 bases unmatched. The CDR3 covers 13 residues. Germline V gene lookup returns CDR1 KGHDR and CDR2 SFDVKD.